This T cell receptor (beta chain) stems from a study of cytomegalovirus exposure and HLA in healthy donors. Each of the donors was a healthy bone marrow donor. Vbeta (60) and Jbeta (13) primers were used in the PCR. Measured with immunoSEQ multiplex PCR; TCRdb has only the in-frame clones, and not every one. Among 100,000 to 150,000 clones, roughly 80% were seen once, and the ten largest hold 20%. For this clone: Its matching antigen is unknown.

Study results and limitations: It was reported that the classifier diagnosed cytomegalovirus status with high specificity and sensitivity in both the original and validation cohorts. Trimming of TCR beta V- and J-genes showed a link, identified in a later analysis, to a missense DCLRE1C variant. Among the CMV-associated chains, three were confirmed in vitro as specific for CMV antigens.

The sequenced sample consisted of PBMCs. This TCR was sampled from a man between 18 and 35 years old in good health and CMV-seropositive.

The CDR3 nucleotides are TGTGCCAGCAGGACCGGGACAACGATTAACTATGGCTACACCTTC. Its protein product is CASRTGTTINYGYTF. The chain is built from TRBV2 and TRBJ1-2; weak D call: TRBD1 (6 bases). Germline loops: CDR1 SNHLY, CDR2 FYNNEI. Trimming cost V 6 bases and J 1 base, with 15 bases left between them. CDR3 size: 15 residues.